The T cell receptor beta chain under discussion was sequenced for a study of Tregs in tolerant kidney transplant recipients. For the study at large: Antibodies separated recipient from donor cells.

Regarding the study as a whole: Findings come from small patient numbers and require larger validation.

This clone was detected only a few times. Its antigen is still unknown. Libraries were prepared by immunoSEQ multiplex PCR; TCRdb keeps only in-frame clonotypes and omits some of them. The table lists around 21,000 clones, roughly two thirds of them singletons. Germline V CDR1 and CDR2: WNHNN, SYGVQD (reference sequence). Trimming took 6 bases from V and 0 from J; bases not matched to a gene: 9. There are 16 residues in the CDR3. This TCR derives from a human donor in good health. This chain links TRBV10-1 with TRBJ2-7, with 9 positions matching TRBD1. Sequenced material: Tregs from blood cultured with allogeneic cells. The CDR3 nucleotides are TGCGCCAGCAGGATGGGGGCGGGACAGGGCTCCTACGAGCAGTACTTC. It encodes CASRMGAGQGSYEQYF.